The next 17 T cell receptor beta chains were all read from a single sample in a study of PD-1 blockade in classical Hodgkin lymphoma. Profiled with immunoSEQ multiplex PCR; TCRdb holds only in-frame clones, not every one. Of some 96,000 clones in the sample, 85% to 95% were seen once. Time point of the sample: cycle 4 day 1 (C4D1), after less than seven weeks of nivolumab. In every patient, relapse followed autologous stem cell transplantation, while exposure to brentuximab vedotin differed. Material: peripheral blood mononuclear cells (PBMCs), obtained before the fourth cycle of nivolumab. The source is a human donor with classical Hodgkin lymphoma.

The genes are TRBV5-1 and TRBJ1-4, with 7 bases that match TRBD1. Germline-derived CDR1 and CDR2 are SGHRS and YFSETQ. With 0 bases clipped from V and 8 bases from J, the junction kept 4 bases outside the gene matches. The CDR3 runs to 14 residues. The CDR3 nucleotides read TGCGCCAGCAGCTTGGTAGGGGGCTTGGAAAAACTGTTTTTT. Translation gives CASSLVGGLEKLFF.

This clone was seen more than once but under ten times. The chain carries TRBV2 and TRBJ2-7; 7 nucleotides line up with TRBD1. The CDR3 consists of 16 residues. J was trimmed by 2 bases and V by 3 bases; bases with no gene match: 10. Germline-derived CDR1 and CDR2 are SNHLY and FYNNEI. The chain's CDR3 is CASSEGQIFVAYEQYF. CDR3 in DNA: TGTGCCAGCAGTGAGGGACAGATATTTGTAGCCTACGAGCAGTACTTC.

The CDR3 is CSVEGRSGEGYPLAYEQYF. CDR3 coding DNA: TGCAGCGTTGAGGGCCGGTCCGGGGAAGGGTACCCCCTCGCCTACGAGCAGTACTTC. The rearrangement uses TRBV29-1 and TRBJ2-7; perhaps TRBD2 as D (5 bases). This CDR3 contains 19 residues. Trimming removed 3 bases from V and 2 bases from J, with 29 bases in between. Germline loops: CDR1 SQVTM, CDR2 ANQGSEA.

This sequence joins TRBV28 and TRBJ2-7; 8 positions agree with TRBD1. Per germline, CDR1 MDHEN and CDR2 SYDVKM. The CDR3 length is 18 residues. V gave up 0 bases and J gave up 0 bases; unmatched junction bases: 10. The CDR3 region is CASSLWGRMGQASYEQYF. Written as DNA, the CDR3 is TGTGCCAGCAGTTTATGGGGAAGGATGGGACAGGCCTCCTACGAGCAGTACTTC.

The chain couples TRBV7-9 to TRBJ1-1; possibly TRBD1 for D (6 bases). Germline V gives CDR1 SEHNR, CDR2 FQNEAQ (reference sequence). V was shortened by 6 bases and J by 2 bases, with 16 bases between the two germline ends. CDR3 length: 15 residues. CDR3 sequence reads: CASRGQQGPNTEAFF. The DNA of the CDR3 is TGTGCCAGCAGGGGGCAACAGGGCCCTAACACTGAAGCTTTCTTT.

This chain links TRBV5-6 with TRBJ2-5; perhaps D is TRBD1 or TRBD2 (5 bases each). V was cut by 3 bases and J by 7 bases, with 13 bases left in between. The CDR3 has 13 residues. Germline assignment: CDR1 SGHDT and CDR2 YYEEEE. The CDR3 protein is CASSSGRTGTQYF. CDR3 nucleotide sequence: TGTGCCAGCAGCTCGGGACGGACTGGGACCCAGTACTTC.

The rearrangement links TRBV5-1 to TRBJ2-1; 13 nucleotides line up with TRBD2. CDR3 size: 14 residues. Germline V lookup: CDR1 SGHRS, CDR2 YFSETQ. After removal of 4 bases from V and 8 bases from J, the junction contained 3 bases not matched to a gene. CDR3 loop: CASSPGLAGDEQFF. CDR3 coding DNA: TGCGCCAGCAGCCCTGGACTAGCGGGAGATGAGCAGTTCTTC.

The chain links TRBV2 to TRBJ2-3; D may correspond to TRBD1 or TRBD2 (5 bases each). This CDR3 region has 13 residues. Germline CDR1 SNHLY, CDR2 FYNNEI. Trimming stripped 9 bases from V and 2 bases from J, with 12 bases between. The CDR3 region has the DNA TGTGCCAGTCCGGGACCTAACACAGATACGCAGTATTTT. Translation: CASPGPNTDTQYF. Filled out from reference TRBV2 and TRBJ2-3, the complete variable domain reads EPEVTQTPSHQVTQMGQEVILRCVPISNHLYFYWYRQILGQKVEFLVSFYNNEISEKSEIFDDQFSVERPDGSNFTLKIRSTKLEDSAMYFCASPGPNTDTQYFGPGTRLTVL.

The gene calls are TRBV4-2 and TRBJ1-5; D uncertain. The CDR3 totals 16 residues. The germline V and J ends were trimmed by 4 bases and 3 bases, with 16 bases remaining between them. CDR1 is LGHNA and CDR2 is YNFKEQ in the germline V gene. The CDR3 sequence is CASSPQVSGLNQPQHF. CDR3 bases: TGTGCCAGCAGCCCGCAGGTTTCAGGCCTCAATCAGCCCCAGCATTTT.

The V call is TRBV19, the J call TRBJ1-1; 7 bases are shared with TRBD1. The CDR3 is 14 amino acids. Trimming cost V 6 bases and J 1 base; bases outside gene matches: 5. Germline loops: CDR1 LNHDA, CDR2 SQIVND (reference sequence). The CDR3 sequence is CASRDRSENTEAFF. The CDR3 bases are TGTGCCAGTAGGGACAGGTCGGAGAACACTGAAGCTTTCTTT.

The chain uses TRBV28 and TRBJ1-1, with D hard to call. Germline V lookup: CDR1 MDHEN, CDR2 SYDVKM. This CDR3 comprises 11 residues. Trimming removed 6 bases at V and 4 bases at J, with 6 bases between. CDR3 sequence reads: CASRVPTEAFF. The CDR3 region has the DNA TGTGCCAGCAGGGTCCCCACTGAAGCTTTCTTT.

This chain connects TRBV6-6 to TRBJ1-1; tentatively, D is TRBD1 (5 bases). Germline V gene lookup returns CDR1 MNHNY and CDR2 SVGAGI (reference sequence). CDR3 length equals 15 residues. V lost 1 base and J lost 1, with 10 bases in between. CDR3 nucleotide sequence: TGTGCCAGCAGTTACTTCAGGGCCCCGAACACTGAAGCTTTCTTT. Translated: CASSYFRAPNTEAFF.

The rearrangement links TRBV9 to TRBJ1-2; D call uncertain. V lost 4 bases to trimming and J lost 8 bases, with 15 bases between them. From germline, CDR1 is SGDLS and CDR2 YYNGEE. The CDR3 covers 13 residues. As DNA, the CDR3 is TGTGCCAGCAGCCCGGGAGGGTTTTGGGGCTACACCTTC. It translates to CASSPGGFWGYTF.

The chain has TRBV7-9 and TRBJ2-3; 12 bases are shared with TRBD2. The V segment lost 4 bases and the J segment 0 bases; nucleotides outside the gene matches: 5. CDR1 and CDR2 from the germline V gene are SEHNR and FQNEAQ (reference sequence). The CDR3 loop spans 17 amino acids. CDR3 in DNA: TGTGCCAGCAGCTCAGGGACTAGCGGGCCCAGCACAGATACGCAGTATTTT. It encodes CASSSGTSGPSTDTQYF.

The chain recombines TRBV28 with TRBJ1-3, with 10 bases fitting TRBD1. The trim removed 6 bases at V and 3 bases at J, leaving 5 bases unmatched. The germline V gene has CDR1 MDHEN and CDR2 SYDVKM. The CDR3 consists of 15 residues. The DNA of the CDR3 is TGTGCCAGCAGCCCCGGGACAGGGGTTGGAAACACCATATATTTT. Translating it yields CASSPGTGVGNTIYF. Supplemented by reference TRBV28 and TRBJ1-3, the full variable domain reads DVKVTQSSRYLVKRTGEKVFLECVQDMDHENMFWYRQDPGLGLRLIYFSYDVKMKEKGDIPEGYSVSREKKERFSLILESASTNQTSMYLCASSPGTGVGNTIYFGEGSWLTVV.

The J gene is TRBJ1-2, the V gene TRBV2, with D possibly matching TRBD1 (6 bases). Germline V CDR1 and CDR2: SNHLY, FYNNEI. The CDR3 contains 16 residues. The V end was cut by 6 bases, the J end by 5 bases, with 22 bases between. The CDR3 region has the DNA TGTGCCAGCAGGAGGGACTTAGGGGGAAGGAGGTATGGCTACACCTTC. Its protein is CASRRDLGGRRYGYTF.

This clone was seen just once. The CDR3 sequence is CASRSREGPDTQYF. The CDR3 DNA is TGTGCCAGTAGATCCCGGGAGGGCCCAGATACGCAGTATTTT. This chain joins TRBV19 and TRBJ2-3; 8 bases align to TRBD2. The CDR3 is 14 residues long. Per germline, CDR1 LNHDA and CDR2 SQIVND (reference sequence). V lost 6 bases and J lost 4; bases outside the gene matches: 6.